The 28 T cell receptor beta chains below were found in one sample sequenced in a study of T cell responses to AZD1222 COVID-19 vaccine. Sequencing was performed with immunoSEQ multiplex PCR; in TCRdb, only in-frame clones are kept and a portion is missing. The sample yields over 150,000 clones, 90% seen once. Sequenced material: peripheral blood, taken on day 0 of AZD1222 vaccination. These receptors were obtained from an adult in good health.

The chain has TRBV5-1 and TRBJ2-5; 7 positions match TRBD1. CDR3 size: 11 residues. Per germline, CDR1 SGHRS and CDR2 YFSETQ. Unmatched junction bases numbered 3, after V lost 4 bases and J lost 9 bases. CDR3 sequence: CASSQQGPQYF. Written as DNA, the CDR3 is TGCGCCAGCAGCCAACAGGGGCCCCAGTACTTC.

The chain links TRBV7-2 to TRBJ2-2; D is undetermined. Trimming stripped 5 bases from V and 1 base from J, with 5 bases between. The CDR3 is made up of 13 amino acids. In germline, CDR1 is SGHTA, CDR2 FQGNSA. As DNA, the CDR3 is TGTGCCAGCAGCCAAAAGAACACCGGGGAGCTGTTTTTT. Protein product: CASSQKNTGELFF.

The chain links TRBV7-8 to TRBJ2-6; D uncertain. The CDR3 contains 14 residues. CDR1 is SGHVS, CDR2 FQNEAQ, per germline. Deletions cut 8 bases from V and 1 base from J, with 9 bases between. CDR3 nucleotide sequence: TGTGCCAGCGGGATCCTTTCTGGGGCCAACGTCCTGACTTTC. This encodes CASGILSGANVLTF.

This chain links TRBV9 with TRBJ1-6; D is unresolved. There are 14 residues in the CDR3. Trimming removed 0 bases at V and 7 bases at J, with 8 bases between. Germline lookup yields CDR1 SGDLS and CDR2 YYNGEE. The CDR3 sequence is CASSVVEGNSPLHF. The CDR3, as DNA: TGTGCCAGCAGCGTAGTGGAGGGCAATTCACCCCTCCACTTT.

This clone came up a few times. The chain has TRBV11-3 and TRBJ1-1, with 12 positions matching TRBD1. The CDR3 spans 16 residues. In germline, CDR1 is SGHNT, CDR2 YENEEA. V dropped 5 bases and J dropped 5; count of bases not matched to a gene: 9. The CDR3: CASSPRDRGPRTEAFF. The CDR3 nucleotides are TGTGCCAGCAGCCCCCGGGACAGGGGGCCCCGTACTGAAGCTTTCTTT.

CDR3 loop: CASSSPGQGLGNTIYF. Written as DNA, the CDR3 is TGTGCCAGCAGTTCCCCGGGACAGGGTTTGGGAAACACCATATATTTT. The chain recombines TRBV28 with TRBJ1-3; TRBD1 aligns across 9 bases. With 4 bases clipped from V and 4 bases from J, the junction kept 8 bases outside the gene matches. Germline values: CDR1 MDHEN, CDR2 SYDVKM. The CDR3 consists of 16 residues.

This clone appeared a single time. This chain joins TRBV2 and TRBJ2-4; 16 bases line up with TRBD2. Germline V gene lookup returns CDR1 SNHLY and CDR2 FYNNEI. The CDR3 has 17 residues. V was pared by 4 bases and J by 4 bases, with 4 bases of the junction left unmatched. This CDR3 reads CASSVSGLAGGKNIQYF. The CDR3 DNA sequence: TGTGCCAGCAGTGTTTCGGGACTAGCGGGAGGGAAAAACATTCAGTACTTC. The full variable domain, with the rest looked up from reference TRBV2 and TRBJ2-4, is EPEVTQTPSHQVTQMGQEVILRCVPISNHLYFYWYRQILGQKVEFLVSFYNNEISEKSEIFDDQFSVERPDGSNFTLKIRSTKLEDSAMYFCASSVSGLAGGKNIQYFGAGTRLSVL.

The V call is TRBV15, the J call TRBJ2-1; perhaps TRBD1 as D (5 bases). The ends were cut back, 5 bases at V and 11 bases at J, with 10 bases in the middle. Germline CDR1 reads LNHNV; CDR2 reads YYDKDF (reference sequence). The CDR3 loop spans 11 amino acids. CDR3 residues: CATSSTDQQFF. The CDR3 nucleotides are TGTGCCACCAGCTCGACAGATCAGCAGTTCTTC.

J is TRBJ2-3 and V is TRBV7-9, with 10 positions matching TRBD2. The CDR3 spans 16 residues. V was pared by 5 bases and J by 0 bases, with 5 bases of the junction left unmatched. In germline, CDR1 is SEHNR, CDR2 FQNEAQ (reference sequence). CDR3 residues: CASSPGLASSTDTQYF. The CDR3 nucleotides read TGTGCCAGCAGCCCGGGACTAGCGTCGAGCACAGATACGCAGTATTTT. Full variable domain (missing parts from reference TRBV7-9 and TRBJ2-3): DTGVSQNPRHKITKRGQNVTFRCDPISEHNRLYWYRQTLGQGPEFLTYFQNEAQLEKSRLLSDRFSAERPKGSFSTLEIQRTEQGDSAMYLCASSPGLASSTDTQYFGPGTRLTVL.

The chain uses TRBV11-3 and TRBJ2-1, with D tentatively TRBD2 (6 bases). This CDR3 is built from 15 residues. V shed 1 base and J shed 7 bases, with 14 bases lying between them. From germline, CDR1 is SGHNT and CDR2 YENEEA. The DNA of the CDR3 is TGTGCCAGCAGCTTAGTACCGGGAGTGGTTAATGAGCAGTTCTTC. As protein: CASSLVPGVVNEQFF.

Of note for this clone: Its ends do not fully match the called genes, so a read error is possible. This chain links TRBV27 with TRBJ1-5; D is unclear. This CDR3 is built from 15 residues. CDR1 is MNHEY and CDR2 is SMNVEV in the germline V gene (reference sequence). CDR3 in DNA: TGTGCCAGCGGTTTTAGCAGGAGCAGCAATCAGCCCCAGCATTTT. Amino acid sequence: CASGFSRSSNQPQHF.

The V call is TRBV3-1 (or the pseudogene TRBV3-2), the J call TRBJ2-7; 11 nucleotides agree with TRBD2. From germline, CDR1 is LGHDT and CDR2 YNNKEL (reference sequence). Trimming at V came to 4 bases and at J to 2 bases, leaving 4 bases not matched to a gene. This CDR3 spans 15 amino acids. CDR3 in amino acids: CASSPGLAAPYEQYF. In DNA form, the CDR3 reads TGTGCCAGCAGCCCGGGACTAGCGGCCCCCTACGAGCAGTACTTC.

The chain recombines TRBV6-5 with TRBJ2-7; 11 bases map to TRBD2. Germline CDR1 MNHEY, CDR2 SVGAGI. The V and J ends lost 6 bases and 3 bases, in that order; junction bases with no gene match: 4. This CDR3 spans 14 amino acids. The CDR3: CASSTTSGDYEQYF. The CDR3 DNA reads as TGTGCCAGCAGCACGACTAGCGGGGACTACGAGCAGTACTTC.

V gene TRBV5-1 combines with J gene TRBJ1-3, with D unresolved. The CDR3 is 15 amino acids. Looked up from germline, CDR1 is SGHRS and CDR2 is YFSETQ. Deletions cut 2 bases from V and 0 bases from J, with 9 bases between. The CDR3 reads CASSLFSSSGNTIYF. CDR3 DNA: TGCGCCAGCAGCTTATTCTCTTCCTCTGGAAACACCATATATTTT.

The chain combines TRBV18 with TRBJ1-1; D call uncertain. From germline, CDR1 is KGHSH and CDR2 LQKENI. The CDR3 sequence is 17 residues long. The V end was cut by 3 bases, the J end by 0 bases, with 17 bases between. CDR3 in amino acids: CASSPRHGTLMNTEAFF. CDR3 DNA: TGTGCCAGCTCACCGAGACACGGAACCCTGATGAACACTGAAGCTTTCTTT.

The CDR3 sequence is CAISAAIDSQETQYF. The CDR3 region has the DNA TGTGCCATCAGCGCTGCGATCGACAGTCAAGAGACCCAGTACTTC. The gene calls are TRBV10-3 and TRBJ2-5; a weak D match, TRBD1 (5 bases). The CDR3 spans 15 residues. Per the germline V gene, CDR1 is ENHRY and CDR2 is SYGVKD. V was pared by 6 bases and J by 2 bases, with 16 bases between.

The V and J genes are TRBV19 and TRBJ1-1, with D tentatively TRBD1 (5 bases). Germline CDR1 and CDR2: LNHDA and SQIVND (reference sequence). The CDR3 runs 15 residues. V was cut by 5 bases and J by 0 bases, with 13 bases left in between. The CDR3 here is CASSQGLGMNTEAFF. CDR3 DNA: TGTGCCAGTAGTCAGGGTTTAGGCATGAACACTGAAGCTTTCTTT.

This clone was detected only a few times. The rearrangement uses TRBV4-1 and TRBJ2-7; 8 nucleotides match TRBD1. This CDR3 region has 15 residues. The germline V gene encodes CDR1 MGHRA and CDR2 YSYEKL. The junction had 8 bases not matched to a gene; V was cut back by 5 bases and J by 2 bases. CDR3 protein: CASSTRQGLPYEQYF. The DNA of the CDR3 is TGCGCCAGCAGCACGAGACAGGGGCTCCCCTACGAGCAGTACTTC.

The chain carries TRBV5-1 and TRBJ2-3, with TRBD2 matching 9 bases. V gave up 4 bases and J gave up 4 bases; unmatched junction bases: 13. The length of the CDR3 is 17 residues. CDR1 and CDR2 (germline): SGHRS, YFSETQ. CDR3 in amino acids: CASSQRASGMRADTQYF. Here the CDR3 DNA reads TGCGCCAGCAGCCAGAGGGCTAGCGGGATGAGGGCAGATACGCAGTATTTT. Combining the CDR3 with reference TRBV5-1 and TRBJ2-3 gives the whole variable domain KAGVTQTPRYLIKTRGQQVTLSCSPISGHRSVSWYQQTPGQGLQFLFEYFSETQRNKGNFPGRFSGRQFSNSRSEMNVSTLELGDSALYLCASSQRASGMRADTQYFGPGTRLTVL.

The chain recombines TRBV14 with TRBJ2-1; TRBD2 matches 12 bases. CDR1 and CDR2 from the germline V gene are SGHDN and FVKESK. The CDR3 totals 19 residues. Trimming removed 4 bases from V and 0 bases from J; junction bases left unmatched: 10. CDR3 nucleotides: TGTGCCAGCAGCCCATCTAGCGGGAGGGCTGAGAGCTCCTACAATGAGCAGTTCTTC. Translation: CASSPSSGRAESSYNEQFF.

This chain links TRBV5-6 with TRBJ1-2; TRBD1 is a possible D gene (5 bases). From germline, CDR1 is SGHDT and CDR2 YYEEEE. CDR3 length: 13 amino acids. The V end lost 5 bases, the J end lost 3 bases, and 11 bases lay between the germline ends. The DNA of the CDR3 is TGTGCCAGCAGGCCGCAGGGCCACTATGGCTACACCTTC. Amino acid sequence: CASRPQGHYGYTF.

This chain links TRBV5-1 with TRBJ2-3; 9 bases map to TRBD1. The CDR3 length is 16 residues. The germline gives CDR1 SGHRS, CDR2 YFSETQ. The trim removed 4 bases at V and 2 bases at J, leaving 8 bases unmatched. The CDR3 loop is CASSNLQGANTDTQYF. In nucleotides, the CDR3 is TGCGCCAGCAGCAACCTACAGGGGGCCAACACAGATACGCAGTATTTT. Complete variable domain (other parts from reference TRBV5-1 and TRBJ2-3): KAGVTQTPRYLIKTRGQQVTLSCSPISGHRSVSWYQQTPGQGLQFLFEYFSETQRNKGNFPGRFSGRQFSNSRSEMNVSTLELGDSALYLCASSNLQGANTDTQYFGPGTRLTVL.

The gene calls are TRBV6-2 or TRBV6-3 and TRBJ1-1; 7 nucleotides line up with TRBD1. J was trimmed by 1 base and V by 4 bases; bases with no gene match: 6. Germline values: CDR1 MNHEY, CDR2 SVGEGT. The CDR3 sequence is 15 residues long. The CDR3 protein is CASSFTGVGNTEAFF. The CDR3, as DNA: TGTGCCAGCAGTTTTACAGGGGTAGGGAACACTGAAGCTTTCTTT.

The chain combines TRBV6-4 with TRBJ2-3, with 8 bases aligning to TRBD1. The junction had 6 bases not matched to a gene; V was cut back by 0 bases and J by 4 bases. CDR1 is MRHNA and CDR2 is SNTAGT in the germline V gene. The CDR3 has 16 amino acids. This CDR3 reads CASSDSTGQGADTQYF. The CDR3 region has the DNA TGTGCCAGCAGTGACTCGACCGGACAGGGCGCAGATACGCAGTATTTT.

V gene TRBV9 combines with J gene TRBJ2-1, with 8 bases aligning to TRBD2. After removal of 0 bases from V and 5 bases from J, the junction contained 7 bases not matched to a gene. This CDR3 comprises 16 residues. The germline CDR1 and CDR2 sequences are SGDLS and YYNGEE. The CDR3 reads CASSVVVAGTDNEQFF. The CDR3 nucleotides read TGTGCCAGCAGCGTAGTAGTAGCGGGGACCGACAATGAGCAGTTCTTC.

The chain is built from TRBV25-1 and TRBJ1-1; D not resolved. Per germline, CDR1 MGHDK and CDR2 SYGVNS. The germline V and J ends were trimmed by 7 bases and 5 bases, with 14 bases remaining between them. The CDR3 runs 13 residues. CDR3 DNA: TGTGCCAGCATGCCCTCTGTCGGGACTGAAGCTTTCTTT. Its translation is CASMPSVGTEAFF.

The chain employs TRBV20-1 and TRBJ2-5; D uncertain. Germline-derived CDR1 and CDR2 are DFQATT and SNEGSKA (reference sequence). The CDR3 loop spans 11 amino acids. Trimming left V 4 bases short and J 7 bases short, with 10 bases between. Here the CDR3 reads CSATHKGTQYF. The CDR3 DNA sequence: TGCAGTGCTACCCACAAAGGGACCCAGTACTTC.

This rearrangement joins TRBV9 to TRBJ1-1; D uncertain. The CDR3 runs to 15 residues. V was pared by 0 bases and J by 6 bases, with 15 bases between. From germline, CDR1 is SGDLS and CDR2 YYNGEE. The CDR3 nucleotides read TGTGCCAGCAGCGTAGGTGAGGCTGGAACGTCTGAAGCTTTCTTT. Translating gives CASSVGEAGTSEAFF.